The present T cell receptor beta chain was sequenced within a study of T cell clonality in common variable immunodeficiency (dated by TCRdb to between 2014 and 2017). This clone was observed many times. It has no known antigen specificity. The read ends 3 residues early relative to the CDR3; the germline J gene fills the gap. Most CVID patients and most healthy controls were of Caucasian heritage. From each donor, roughly 5 to 8 ml of heparinized peripheral whole blood was collected. Genomic DNA from adults with common variable immune deficiency (CVID) and from healthy adult controls was used for sequencing of TCRbeta CDR3 repertoires. A total of approximately 22 healthy adult volunteers (about twelve female and approximately 10 male; age range about 23 to 75 years, mean age about 32) were included in the control group. Diluted blood was subjected to density centrifugation over Hypaque 1077 or Ficoll-Paque for isolation of peripheral blood mononuclear cells. Genomic DNA was obtained from unsorted mononuclear cells through either Qiagen column purification or a centrifugation-based method.

Equivalent amounts of genomic DNA from CVID and control samples were used as sequencing input. For every sample, a 60 bp segment covering the rearranged TCRbeta CDR3 region was amplified and then sequenced. The immunoSEQ assay, a bias-corrected multiplex PCR combined with high-throughput sequencing, was used for TCRbeta amplification. On the authors' methods: Every unique nucleotide sequence counted as a clone and was annotated with V, D and J genes, copy number and frequency. Sequences were labeled productive if in frame, and non-productive if out of frame or containing stop codons. As previously described, clonality was computed from Shannon's entropy. The predicted amino acid sequences of productive clones were used to derive the mean CDR3 Kyte-Doolittle hydropathy. Using the R hclust function, scaled V gene usage was clustered hierarchically with Manhattan distance and complete linkage. Sharing of clones by CDR3 amino acid sequence was evaluated through resampling of 12 repertoires per group over 100 rounds. The repertoires were searched for some 70 published EBV-specific TCRbeta sequences and roughly 250 published CMV-specific TCRbeta sequences. A couple of CVID samples that yielded fewer than 10,000 sequences were excluded from the analysis, so 42 CVID repertoires were retained. This is the immuneACCESS table as TCRdb keeps it, with only in-frame sequences that have V and J called. A part of the clones is gone; compared with another copy, unresolved V genes explain less than half, and the rest is unexplained. That table supplies the V and J calls and clone size; D and trimming were determined from the DNA. The data for this sample show roughly 32,000 clones, each detected more than once. The ten largest account for 3.5% to 4.5% of the sample.

General findings and caveats noted by the study authors: Correlations between repertoire features and clinical complications were limited by patient heterogeneity within the CVID cohort. TCRbeta clonality was higher in CVID subjects than in healthy controls (t-test p = 0.018), and the increase was most characteristic of about a third of subjects. Healthy controls shared more TCRbeta clones with each other than CVID subjects shared among themselves (p < 0.0001). CVID TCRbeta sequences were reported to have fewer deletions and N-nucleotide insertions and to lack highly modified clones with 13 or more V deletions. Even though DNA input was equal, the average per sample came to about 81,820 unique sequences for controls compared with 30,000 to 40,000 for CVID samples. According to the authors, figuring out what caused the increased clonality in CVID would require sequencing the repertoires of T cell subpopulations.

From the cysteine up to the phenylalanine, the CDR3 has a length of 14 residues. Only the CDR3 bases that were read are kept: 33 of them, in frame from base 1. CDR1 MNHNS and CDR2 SASEGT are derived from the germline V gene. Unmatched junction bases come to 4, with V trimmed by 4 bases and J by 4 bases. The TCR originated in a person between 18 and 75 years old in good health. The sequencing sample was made of peripheral blood mononuclear cells. Recombination linked TRBV6-1 to TRBJ2-7, and 10 junctional nucleotides match TRBD1. For the CDR3, the sequence is CASSVRDRGYEQYF. CDR3 bases read: TGTGCCAGCAGTGTCCGGGACAGGGGATACGAG.